This T cell receptor beta chain was sequenced in a study of spatial heterogeneity in lung cancer (dated by TCRdb to the late 2010s). In the study overall: Beta-chain transcripts were consistently detected in greater numbers than alpha-chain transcripts, which likely reflected higher beta-chain transcript abundance. In the raw uncorrected reads, each unique combination of TCR and UMI appeared more than ten times on average. The study quantitatively compared TCR alpha and beta repertoires across multiple tumor regions, matched nontumor lung and blood in non-small cell lung cancer. TCR repertoire features were related to nonsynonymous mutation counts determined by whole-exome sequencing of tumor tissue. At surgery, 200 or so tumor regions, roughly 62 matched nontumor lung samples and 56 PBMC samples were TCR-sequenced for both alpha and beta chains.

The CDR3, from cysteine to phenylalanine, totals 17 residues. The entry retains the CDR3 DNA only, 51 bases that are in frame from base 1. Trimming removed 6 bases from V and 5 bases from J; the gene matches leave 15 bases unexplained. CDR1 and CDR2 (ENHRY, SYGVKD) derive from the germline V gene. Library construction relied on 5' RACE. Instrument on record: NextSeq 500. In the TCR library protocol, a unique molecular identifier was attached to each TCR cDNA molecule so that PCR and sequencing errors could be corrected. Under the source paper's analysis protocol: Decombinator tools were used for TCR identification, UMI-based error correction and CDR3 extraction. TCRs above a frequency of 2 per 1,000, corresponding to the top 1% of the tumor frequency distribution, were defined as expanded. Each repertoire was subsampled 100 times to 5,000 TCRs, after which Renyi diversity was computed with the R vegan package. CDR3 similarity networks were constructed using string-kernel similarity of amino acid triplets, with links drawn between CDR3s whose pairwise similarity was above 0.82. Using fastp at Q25 and MiXCR, TCRdb reprocessed the public reads and kept productive beta chains. All rows with the same CDR3 protein become a single entry with the most common DNA and genes. The V and J calls shown here were made by TCRdb, not taken from the authors' results. The sample yields 40,000 or so distinct CDR3 sequences; just over 3% were counted once. Together, the top ten hold around 34% of the sample.

The sample's time point label, in plain terms: sample taken at primary tumor resection. Donors were under 95 patients with early-stage, untreated non-small cell lung cancer from the lung TRACERx cohort. Without any cell sorting, TCR sequencing was performed on whole RNA extracted either from tumor and nontumor lung tissue or from cryopreserved PBMC samples. Only patients for whom sufficient RNA was available from at least two tumor regions were selected for TCR sequencing. Before being selected, tumor and adjacent nontumor lung specimens were reviewed by a lung pathologist. The table lists this clonotype with many counts. Its target antigen remains unknown. No clone much larger than this one lies a single base away; base qualities are absent. What the study reported, not specific to this receptor: Additional single-cell paired TCR alpha and beta sequencing was considered necessary to confirm, at a functional level, the hypothesis that regional TCRs recognize regional mutations.

This clonotype was obtained from a male donor with early-stage non-small cell lung cancer. The rearrangement joined TRBV10-3 to TRBJ1-1; the junction holds 10 bases that match TRBD1. The sequenced sample was normal lung tissue next to the tumor, obtained at surgery. The CDR3 region: CAIRDRQGASLNTEAFF. The DNA sequence is TGTGCCATCAGGGATAGACAGGGGGCGTCCCTTAATACTGAAGCTTTCTTT.